One sample yielded the 5 T cell receptor beta chains listed below, sequenced in a study of T cells after yellow fever vaccination. MiXCR, run by TCRdb on the 5' RACE reads, gives a single entry per CDR3 protein. This sample has hundreds of thousands of distinct CDR3 sequences, with roughly 3.5% found just once. Sample: PBMCs, taken on the day of the yellow fever booster vaccination. The source is a man aged 18 to 30 who received the YFV17D yellow fever vaccine.

The sample holds many counts of this clonotype. The chain recombines TRBV7-2 with TRBJ2-5, with D possibly TRBD2 on 5 matching bases. The ends were cut back, 1 base at V and 2 bases at J, with 14 bases in the middle. This CDR3 is built from 16 residues. Germline loops: CDR1 SGHTA, CDR2 FQGNSA. CDR3 coding DNA: TGTGCCAGCAGCTTAGGAATAAGTCGGGATCAAGAGACCCAGTACTTC. Its translation is CASSLGISRDQETQYF.

This clonotype was picked up many times. The CDR3 DNA reads TGCGCCAGCAGCCTTCCAGGACAGGGGCCGAAATCTAACTATGGCTACACCTTC. It is translated as CASSLPGQGPKSNYGYTF. The rearrangement links TRBV5-1 to TRBJ1-2; 9 nucleotides agree with TRBD1. Germline assignment: CDR1 SGHRS and CDR2 YFSETQ. V dropped 4 bases and J dropped 0; count of bases not matched to a gene: 13. The CDR3 length is 18 residues.

This clonotype has a count of ten or more. The rearrangement links TRBV6-6 to TRBJ2-7; the D is unclear. Germline V gives CDR1 MNHNY, CDR2 SVGAGI (reference sequence). V was shortened by 7 bases and J by 7 bases, with 14 bases between the two germline ends. This CDR3 is built from 12 residues. CDR3 loop: CASTDPLREQYF. In nucleotides, the CDR3 is TGTGCCAGCACCGACCCCCTACGAGAGCAGTACTTC.

At least ten counts were recorded for this clonotype. At one end, the junction sequence differs from germline, possibly due to a read error. This rearrangement joins TRBV5-4 to TRBJ2-2; 8 nucleotides line up with TRBD1. CDR1 SGHNT and CDR2 YYREEE come from the germline V gene (reference sequence). The CDR3 loop spans 15 amino acids. CDR3 in DNA: TGCGCCAGCAGCTCGGGGACAGGCGGCACCGGGGAGCTGTTTTTT. Encoded protein: CASSSGTGGTGELFF.

This clonotype was seen a handful of times. V is TRBV30 and J is TRBJ1-2, with D maybe TRBD1 (5 bases). V was shortened by 0 bases and J by 4 bases, with 9 bases between the two germline ends. Germline assignment: CDR1 GTSNPN and CDR2 SVGIG (reference sequence). There are 13 residues in the CDR3. The DNA of the CDR3 is TGTGCCTGGAGTGTACGGGGACCCTATGGCTACACCTTC. It yields the protein CAWSVRGPYGYTF.